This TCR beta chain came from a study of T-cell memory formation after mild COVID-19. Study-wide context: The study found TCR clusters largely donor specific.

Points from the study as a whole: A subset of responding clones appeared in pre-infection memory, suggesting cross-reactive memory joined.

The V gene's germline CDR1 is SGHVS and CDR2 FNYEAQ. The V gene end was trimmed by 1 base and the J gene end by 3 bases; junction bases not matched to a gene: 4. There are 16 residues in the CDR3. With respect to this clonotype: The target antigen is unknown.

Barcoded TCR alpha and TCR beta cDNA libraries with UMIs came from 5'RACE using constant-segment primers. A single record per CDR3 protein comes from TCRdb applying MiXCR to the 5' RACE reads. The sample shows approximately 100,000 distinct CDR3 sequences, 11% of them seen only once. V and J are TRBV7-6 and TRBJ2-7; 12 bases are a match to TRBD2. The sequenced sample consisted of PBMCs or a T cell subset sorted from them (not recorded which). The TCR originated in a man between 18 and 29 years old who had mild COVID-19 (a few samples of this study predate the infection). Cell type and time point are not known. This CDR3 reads CASSLEATSGGYEQYF. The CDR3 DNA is TGTGCCAGCAGCTTAGAAGCGACTAGCGGGGGCTACGAGCAGTACTTC.